This T cell receptor (beta chain) emerged from a study of shared clonotypes between healthy human individuals. Study as a whole: Each donor's CD4 naive and CD4 memory cells filled three plates apiece, CD8 naive two, and CD8 memory one.

The data were produced by immunoSEQ multiplex PCR, yet TCRdb's version contains in-frame clones alone and is incomplete. Of about 800,000 clones in the sample, 90% to 97% were seen once. The V end was cut by 6 bases, the J end by 1 base, with 9 bases between. CDR3 size: 14 residues. CDR1 and CDR2 (germline): SGHTA, FQGTGA. Study observations and caveats: Represented diversity, genetic and exposure-history alike, was limited by few donors. Generally, naive subsets (rather than memory subsets) showed larger estimated richness.

A remark on this clone: Antigen specificity is unknown.

Naive CD8 cells comprised CD45RO-negative, CCR7-positively selected cells, excluding terminally differentiated effector memory CD45RA+ cells. The material sequenced was naive CD8+ T cells sorted from blood. The J gene is TRBJ2-2, the V gene TRBV7-3; D gene ambiguous. This sequence originates from a man younger than 45 in good health. The CDR3 coding sequence is TGTGCCAGCAGTGCCCTAGAGAACACCGGGGAGCTGTTTTTT. Protein sequence: CASSALENTGELFF.